These 14 T cell receptor beta chains were sequenced from one sample in a study of OX40 agonist ivuxolimab in advanced cancers. TCRdb's table, derived via immunoSEQ multiplex PCR, lists solely in-frame clones and lacks some. Here the sample spans approximately 38,000 clones, about 90% being singletons. The source was CD4+ or CD8+ T cells sorted from blood, collected in a trial of the OX40 agonist ivuxolimab. These receptors came from an adult with an advanced solid tumor such as melanoma, head and neck, liver or kidney cancer.

This rearrangement joins TRBV6-1 to TRBJ2-5; no reliable D call. V shed 6 bases and J shed 2 bases, with 7 bases lying between them. The CDR3 covers 12 residues. Germline values: CDR1 MNHNS, CDR2 SASEGT. CDR3 nucleotide sequence: TGTGCCAGCAGGGAAAAGCAAGAGACCCAGTACTTC. Amino acid sequence: CASREKQETQYF.

The rearrangement joins TRBV6-1 to TRBJ2-1, with 11 bases lining up with TRBD2. J was trimmed by 1 base and V by 3 bases; bases with no gene match: 2. CDR1 and CDR2 (germline): MNHNS, SASEGT. The CDR3 extends over 16 amino acids. Written as DNA, the CDR3 is TGTGCCAGCAGTGATATAGCGGGAGGGTCCTACAATGAGCAGTTCTTC. It translates to CASSDIAGGSYNEQFF.

This rearrangement joins TRBV16 to TRBJ2-1; no clear D gene. CDR1 is KGHSY and CDR2 is FQNENV in the germline V gene. This CDR3 contains 11 residues. V gave up 6 bases and J gave up 8 bases, with 8 bases separating them. CDR3 sequence reads: CASSTLYEQFF. The DNA of the CDR3 is TGTGCCAGCAGTACCCTATATGAGCAGTTCTTC. Complete variable domain (other parts from reference TRBV16 and TRBJ2-1): GEEVAQTPKHLVRGEGQKAKLYCAPIKGHSYVFWYQQVLKNEFKFLISFQNENVFDETGMPKERFSAKCLPNSPCSLEIQATKLEDSAVYFCASSTLYEQFFGPGTRLTVL.

The chain joins TRBV29-1 to TRBJ2-3; TRBD2 matches 13 bases. This CDR3 has 15 amino acids. Germline loops: CDR1 SQVTM, CDR2 ANQGSEA. The ends lost 6 bases at V and 7 bases at J; junction bases unmatched: 10. The CDR3 here is CSVTRTSGSYYTQYF. The CDR3 DNA sequence: TGCAGCGTCACCCGGACTAGCGGGAGTTATTATACGCAGTATTTT.

Concerning this clone itself: It may be a read error: a sequence one base away is much more abundant. Other DNA sequences from this sample encode an identical CDR3 as well. The chain links TRBV10-3 to TRBJ1-1; no clear D gene. CDR1 ENHRY and CDR2 SYGVKD come from the germline V gene. The CDR3 is made up of 13 amino acids. The CDR3 protein is CAISGEWDTEAFF. The CDR3 DNA follows: TGTGCCATTAGTGGGGAGTGGGACACTGAAGCTTTCTTT.

This chain's CDR3 is CASSRLNSYEQYV. CDR3 sequence (DNA): TGTGCCAGCAGTCGTTTAAACTCCTACGAGCAGTACGTC. This rearrangement joins TRBV2 to TRBJ2-7; D unclear. Germline V gene data show CDR1 as SNHLY and CDR2 as FYNNEI. CDR3 length: 13 residues. Trimming removed 5 bases from V and 0 bases from J, with 8 bases in between.

This clone was seen once. The gene calls are TRBV5-1 and TRBJ2-1; 10 nucleotides align to TRBD2. V shed 0 bases and J 7 bases; nucleotides not matched to a gene: 7. The CDR3 extends over 16 amino acids. Per germline, CDR1 SGHRS and CDR2 YFSETQ. CDR3 DNA: TGCGCCAGCAGCTTGGTTACTAGCGGGATGGTAAATGAGCAGTTCTTC. Its translation is CASSLVTSGMVNEQFF.

As DNA, the CDR3 is TGCAGCGTTGATTCGGGGGGCCCTAATGAGCAGTTCTTC. This gives the protein CSVDSGGPNEQFF. The chain has TRBV29-1 and TRBJ2-1; possible D gene TRBD2, 7 bases. CDR1 SQVTM and CDR2 ANQGSEA come from the germline V gene. Trimming stripped 3 bases from V and 7 bases from J, with 13 bases between. The CDR3 is 13 amino acids.

The chain recombines TRBV7-9 with TRBJ2-7; possibly TRBD2 for D (6 bases). The CDR3 totals 16 residues. CDR1 and CDR2 (germline): SEHNR, FQNEAQ (reference sequence). V was pared by 1 base and J by 7 bases, with 20 bases between. CDR3 loop: CASSLDGTAGFSEQYV. CDR3 bases: TGTGCCAGCAGCTTAGACGGGACCGCGGGGTTTTCTGAGCAGTACGTC.

This sequence joins TRBV10-1 and TRBJ2-7; the D gene is possibly TRBD1 (6 bases). The CDR3 extends over 13 amino acids. Germline V gene lookup returns CDR1 WNHNN and CDR2 SYGVQD (reference sequence). Trimming cost V 7 bases and J 7 bases, with 17 bases left between them. The CDR3 spells CASTDTGTGEQYF. The CDR3 DNA follows: TGCGCCAGCACCGATACAGGGACGGGGGAGCAGTACTTC.

This chain uses TRBV2 with TRBJ1-2, with D possibly being TRBD1 (6 bases). V was pared by 6 bases and J by 8 bases, with 25 bases between. The CDR3 loop spans 16 amino acids. Germline loops: CDR1 SNHLY, CDR2 FYNNEI. CDR3 coding DNA: TGTGCCAGCAGCCAACTGGGGGGCCTTGGGGCCTACGGCTACACCTTC. It codes for CASSQLGGLGAYGYTF.

The CDR3 DNA reads TGCAGCGGGGGGTTTGACCCGCAGTACTTC. Translating it yields CSGGFDPQYF. V is TRBV29-1 and J is TRBJ2-7; D is possibly TRBD1 or TRBD2 (5 bases each). V gave up 7 bases and J gave up 9 bases, with 13 bases separating them. CDR1 is SQVTM, CDR2 ANQGSEA, per germline. This CDR3 region has 10 residues.

This clone came up a few times. The CDR3 reads CASSPQGIHEQYF. CDR3 nucleotides: TGTGCCAGCAGCCCCCAGGGGATCCACGAGCAGTACTTC. The chain joins TRBV7-9 to TRBJ2-7, with D perhaps TRBD1 (6 bases). Germline V gene sequence: CDR1 SEHNR, CDR2 FQNEAQ (reference sequence). This CDR3 has 13 residues. V lost 5 bases, J lost 5 bases, and 13 bases lay in between.

This sequence joins TRBV11-3 and TRBJ2-1, with TRBD1 identical over 10 bases. Per germline, CDR1 SGHNT and CDR2 YENEEA. Germline trimming cut 3 bases from V and 7 bases from J; bases unmatched to any gene: 3. This CDR3 region has 14 residues. For the CDR3, the DNA is TGTGCCAGCAGCTTGGGACAGGGGTTTAATGAGCAGTTCTTC. As protein: CASSLGQGFNEQFF.